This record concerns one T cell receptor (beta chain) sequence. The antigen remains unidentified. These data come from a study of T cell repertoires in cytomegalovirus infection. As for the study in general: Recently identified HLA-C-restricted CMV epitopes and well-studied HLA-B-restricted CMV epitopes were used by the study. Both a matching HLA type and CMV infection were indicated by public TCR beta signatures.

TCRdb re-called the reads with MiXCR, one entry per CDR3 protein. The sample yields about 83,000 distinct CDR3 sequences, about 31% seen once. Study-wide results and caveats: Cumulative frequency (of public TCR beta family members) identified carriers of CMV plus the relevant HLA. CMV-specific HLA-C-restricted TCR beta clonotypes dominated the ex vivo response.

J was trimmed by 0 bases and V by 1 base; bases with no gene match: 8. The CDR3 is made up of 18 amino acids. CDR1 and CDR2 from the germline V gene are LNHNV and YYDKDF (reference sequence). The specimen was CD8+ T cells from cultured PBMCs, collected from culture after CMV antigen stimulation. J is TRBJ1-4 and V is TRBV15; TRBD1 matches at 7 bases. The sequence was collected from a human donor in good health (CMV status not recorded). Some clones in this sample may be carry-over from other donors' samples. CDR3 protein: CATSRAGTEYATNEKLFF. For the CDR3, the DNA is TGTGCCACCAGCAGAGCCGGGACAGAATATGCAACTAATGAAAAACTGTTTTTT.